This T cell receptor (beta chain) was recorded in a study of regulatory T cells in long-lasting Graves disease. CDR1 is MNHEY and CDR2 is SVGEGT in the germline V gene. This CDR3 has 15 amino acids. V lost 6 bases, J lost 4 bases, and 10 bases stayed unmatched. Time point given: persistent/refractory GD, antithyroid drugs over 5 years with positive TRAb. Scientists built the TCR library using RNA that was extracted from PBMCs. Libraries of TCR beta came from iRepertoire HTBI primers plus Arm-PCR of CDR3 regions. TCRdb used MiXCR to reprocess the multiplex PCR reads, holding one entry per CDR3 protein. The table shows about 310,000 distinct CDR3 sequences, with 20% to 25% occurring only once.

V is TRBV6-2 or TRBV6-3 and J is TRBJ1-2, with 8 nucleotides matching TRBD1. This TCR came from a female donor with Graves disease. The sequences come from peripheral blood mononuclear cells (PBMCs), collected when the disease was refractory, from a patient treated with antithyroid drugs. The chain's CDR3 is CASSPSPGQVYGYTF. The CDR3 DNA reads TGTGCCAGCAGCCCATCACCGGGACAGGTCTATGGCTACACCTTC.